The 24 T cell receptor beta chains presented below share a single source sample, sequenced in a study of blood T cell repertoires in COVID-19. Assay used: immunoSEQ multiplex PCR; TCRdb lists only in-frame clones, some missing. The data hold hundreds of thousands of clones, with roughly 85% observed a single time. Sequencing used peripheral blood. Receptors originate from a man aged 18 to 29 with active or convalescent COVID-19.

The V gene is TRBV2, the J gene TRBJ1-6, with 7 bases lining up with TRBD1. This CDR3 contains 13 residues. Germline CDR1 SNHLY, CDR2 FYNNEI. After removal of 6 bases from V and 15 bases from J, the junction contained 11 bases not matched to a gene. The CDR3 protein is CASRDRIPPHLHF. Written as DNA, the CDR3 is TGTGCCAGCAGGGACAGGATTCCCCCTCACCTCCACTTT.

The rearrangement links TRBV7-9 to TRBJ1-1; D not certain. Per germline, CDR1 SEHNR and CDR2 FQNEAQ (reference sequence). Trimming removed 5 bases from V and 4 bases from J, with 14 bases in between. The CDR3 contains 14 residues. CDR3 residues: CASSPAGIGTEAFF. In DNA, the CDR3 is TGTGCCAGCAGCCCCGCCGGGATCGGCACTGAAGCTTTCTTT.

The rearrangement uses TRBV24-1 and TRBJ2-5; tentatively, D is TRBD2 (5 bases). The germline V gene encodes CDR1 KGHDR and CDR2 SFDVKD. V lost 5 bases and J lost 5, with 11 bases in between. This CDR3 has 13 residues. CDR3 coding DNA: TGTGCCACCAGTGTTACGGGCGGGGAGACCCAGTACTTC. Translation: CATSVTGGETQYF.

The chain is built from TRBV6-4 and TRBJ2-1; 9 positions agree with TRBD1. This CDR3 is built from 13 residues. V shed 6 bases, J shed 11 bases, and the junction held 8 bases outside the gene matches. Germline-derived CDR1 and CDR2 are MRHNA and SNTAGT. CDR3 region: CASSPGQGLQQFF. For the CDR3, the DNA is TGTGCCAGCAGCCCGGGACAGGGTTTACAGCAGTTCTTC.

CDR3 sequence: CASSYGQVGNTIYF. The CDR3 DNA reads as TGTGCCAGCAGCTACGGACAGGTTGGAAACACCATATATTTT. The rearrangement joins TRBV5-6 to TRBJ1-3; 7 bases fit TRBD1. After removal of 3 bases from V and 3 bases from J, the junction contained 3 bases not matched to a gene. This CDR3 comprises 14 residues. The V gene's germline CDR1 is SGHDT and CDR2 YYEEEE.

The CDR3 spells CASSVGQGEIQPQHF. The DNA for the CDR3 is TGTGCCAGCAGCGTGGGACAGGGAGAGATTCAGCCCCAGCATTTT. The chain combines TRBV2 with TRBJ1-5, with 9 bases lining up with TRBD1. This CDR3 is built from 15 residues. Trimming cost V 6 bases and J 6 bases; bases outside gene matches: 9. The germline V gene has CDR1 SNHLY and CDR2 FYNNEI.

The J gene is TRBJ2-7, the V gene TRBV7-2; the D gene is possibly TRBD1 (6 bases). CDR3 size: 14 residues. The germline CDR1 and CDR2 sequences are SGHTA and FQGNSA. Trimming removed 5 bases at V and 4 bases at J, with 15 bases between. The CDR3 coding sequence is TGTGCCAGCAGCCCACCCGGGACACCGTACGAGCAGTACTTC. Residues: CASSPPGTPYEQYF.

The chain employs TRBV7-6 and TRBJ1-3; D might be TRBD1 (5 bases). The CDR3 has 15 residues. Germline V gene sequence: CDR1 SGHVS, CDR2 FNYEAQ. V lost 5 bases, J lost 2 bases, and 13 bases lay in between. The CDR3 DNA reads as TGTGCCAGCAGCCCCAGGGAAGAGGCTGGAAACACCATATATTTT. Translation gives CASSPREEAGNTIYF. The whole variable domain, remainder taken from reference TRBV7-6 and TRBJ1-3, is GAGVSQSPRYKVTKRGQDVALRCDPISGHVSLYWYRQALGQGPEFLTYFNYEAQQDKSGLPNDRFSAERPEGSISTLTIQRTEQRDSAMYRCASSPREEAGNTIYFGEGSWLTVV.

The rearrangement joins TRBV5-6 to TRBJ1-1; TRBD1 matches 7 bases. The CDR3 runs to 12 residues. Unmatched junction bases numbered 3, after V lost 2 bases and J lost 8 bases. Germline V lookup: CDR1 SGHDT, CDR2 YYEEEE. CDR3 bases: TGTGCCAGCAGCTTCGGACAGGAGGAAGCTTTCTTT. This sequence encodes CASSFGQEEAFF.

This chain joins TRBV5-1 and TRBJ2-1; 9 bases fit TRBD2. Germline assignment: CDR1 SGHRS and CDR2 YFSETQ. V trimming: 2 bases; J trimming: 0 bases; junction bases outside the gene matches: 9. The CDR3 runs to 18 residues. This CDR3 reads CASSFPDSGGPSYNEQFF. CDR3 bases: TGCGCCAGCAGCTTTCCTGATAGCGGGGGCCCCTCCTACAATGAGCAGTTCTTC. The whole variable domain, remainder taken from reference TRBV5-1 and TRBJ2-1, is KAGVTQTPRYLIKTRGQQVTLSCSPISGHRSVSWYQQTPGQGLQFLFEYFSETQRNKGNFPGRFSGRQFSNSRSEMNVSTLELGDSALYLCASSFPDSGGPSYNEQFFGPGTRLTVL.

This sequence joins TRBV5-1 and TRBJ2-5; D is unresolved. Looked up from germline, CDR1 is SGHRS and CDR2 is YFSETQ. The length of the CDR3 is 15 residues. The ends were cut back, 4 bases at V and 1 base at J, with 14 bases in the middle. The CDR3 here is CASSGSTPAQETQYF. The CDR3 bases are TGCGCCAGCAGCGGCTCGACTCCGGCCCAAGAGACCCAGTACTTC.

This chain connects TRBV9 to TRBJ2-7, with a weak D call TRBD2 (5 bases). V lost 3 bases, J lost 7 bases, and 11 bases lay in between. Looked up from germline, CDR1 is SGDLS and CDR2 is YYNGEE. The length of the CDR3 is 12 residues. This CDR3 reads CASSGWAGEQYF. As DNA, the CDR3 is TGTGCCAGCAGCGGGTGGGCGGGTGAGCAGTACTTC.

The CDR3 DNA follows: TGTGCCAGCAGTGAAGGGAGCGTAGGGTCGGAGCTGTTTTTT. This codes for CASSEGSVGSELFF. The chain employs TRBV6-4 and TRBJ2-2; D perhaps matches TRBD2 (5 bases). Between the trimmed V and J ends, which lost 3 bases and 10 bases, there was a span of 15 bases. The CDR3 extends over 14 amino acids. CDR1 is MRHNA, CDR2 SNTAGT, per germline.

The chain recombines TRBV11-1 with TRBJ1-5; D ambiguous. The CDR3 has 15 amino acids. Germline V lookup: CDR1 SGHAT, CDR2 FQDESV (reference sequence). The ends were cut back, 1 base at V and 2 bases at J, with 9 bases in the middle. The CDR3 here is CASSLDGVGNQPQHF. The CDR3 region has the DNA TGTGCCAGCAGCTTAGATGGAGTGGGCAATCAGCCCCAGCATTTT.

The CDR3 bases are TGCAGCGTTGAAGATCTATATTCCGGGAGCAATCAGCCCCAGCATTTT. This sequence encodes CSVEDLYSGSNQPQHF. V is TRBV29-1 and J is TRBJ1-5; no definite D call. Germline V CDR1 and CDR2: SQVTM, ANQGSEA. V lost 0 bases to trimming and J lost 1 base, with 13 bases between them. The CDR3 runs 16 residues. The full variable domain, completed using reference TRBV29-1 and TRBJ1-5, is SAVISQKPSRDICQRGTSLTIQCQVDSQVTMMFWYRQQPGQSLTLIATANQGSEATYESGFVIDKFPISRPNLTFSTLTVSNMSPEDSSIYLCSVEDLYSGSNQPQHFGDGTRLSIL.

This chain joins TRBV5-1 and TRBJ2-5, with D uncertain. Trimming took 4 bases from V and 7 from J, leaving 20 bases between them. The CDR3 has 15 residues. Germline CDR1 reads SGHRS; CDR2 reads YFSETQ. The DNA for the CDR3 is TGCGCCAGCAGCGATACATTTCAACCCCCGCCGACCCAGTACTTC. Amino acid sequence: CASSDTFQPPPTQYF.

Only a few counts were recorded for this clone. V gene TRBV27 combines with J gene TRBJ1-5, with 8 bases matching TRBD1. The germline V gene encodes CDR1 MNHEY and CDR2 SMNVEV (reference sequence). Losses at the gene ends were 0 bases for V and 7 bases for J; bases not matched to a gene: 8. This CDR3 comprises 16 residues. CDR3 DNA sequence: TGTGCCAGCAGTTTATCCTTCCAGGGGGCTGGGCAGCCCCAGCATTTT. Its translation: CASSLSFQGAGQPQHF.

The chain links TRBV6-5 to TRBJ1-4; a possible D gene is TRBD1 (6 bases). Germline CDR1 is MNHEY and CDR2 is SVGAGI. The V gene lost 7 bases and the J gene lost 7 bases, with 16 bases spanning the gap. This CDR3 spans 14 amino acids. CDR3: CASTRTARGEKLFF. The CDR3 DNA sequence: TGTGCCAGCACTCGGACAGCCCGAGGTGAAAAACTGTTTTTT.

The rearrangement links TRBV7-2 to TRBJ1-5; unclear D gene. The germline V and J ends were trimmed by 0 bases and 4 bases, with 7 bases remaining between them. CDR1 and CDR2 from the germline V gene are SGHTA and FQGNSA. There are 14 residues in the CDR3. The CDR3 nucleotides are TGTGCCAGCAGCTTAGCGCGGAAGAATCAGCCCCAGCATTTT. Protein sequence: CASSLARKNQPQHF.

The J gene is TRBJ2-2, the V gene TRBV30; TRBD1 might be the D (6 bases). There are 12 residues in the CDR3. The V end lost 4 bases, the J end lost 7 bases, and 10 bases lay between the germline ends. Germline V lookup: CDR1 GTSNPN, CDR2 SVGIG (reference sequence). CDR3 region: CAWTGENGELFF. DNA for the CDR3: TGTGCCTGGACAGGGGAGAACGGGGAGCTGTTTTTT. The whole variable domain, filled in from reference TRBV30 and TRBJ2-2, reads SQTIHQWPATLVQPVGSPLSLECTVEGTSNPNLYWYRQAAGRGLQLLFYSVGIGQISSEVPQNLSASRPQDRQFILSSKKLLLSDSGFYLCAWTGENGELFFGEGSRLTVL.

The genes are TRBV4-3 and TRBJ2-1; 7 bases fit TRBD2. After removal of 0 bases from V and 3 bases from J, the junction contained 8 bases not matched to a gene. The germline gives CDR1 LGHNA, CDR2 YSLEER. This CDR3 is built from 17 residues. CDR3 bases: TGCGCCAGCAGCCAAGATTCGAGCGGGGCCTACTACAATGAGCAGTTCTTC. Amino acid sequence: CASSQDSSGAYYNEQFF.

CDR3: CASSFRRSGILYEQYF. In DNA form, the CDR3 reads TGTGCCAGCAGCTTTAGGAGAAGCGGGATCCTTTACGAGCAGTACTTC. The rearrangement joins TRBV5-4 to TRBJ2-7, with 7 bases fitting TRBD2. V gave up 2 bases and J gave up 4 bases; unmatched junction bases: 12. Looked up from germline, CDR1 is SGHNT and CDR2 is YYREEE (reference sequence). This CDR3 has 16 amino acids.

This chain connects TRBV9 to TRBJ1-2, with D perhaps matching TRBD1 (6 bases). Trimming removed 3 bases at V and 6 bases at J, with 15 bases between. The CDR3 loop spans 14 amino acids. The germline V gene has CDR1 SGDLS and CDR2 YYNGEE. CDR3 in amino acids: CASSATGTRNGYTF. The CDR3 DNA reads TGTGCCAGCAGCGCTACAGGGACGCGGAATGGCTACACCTTC.

Turning to this clone: The same CDR3 arises from other DNA sequences in this sample as well. The chain carries TRBV28 and TRBJ1-2, with TRBD1 matching over 7 bases. V lost 4 bases and J lost 4; bases outside the gene matches: 6. Germline CDR1 and CDR2: MDHEN and SYDVKM. The CDR3 extends over 14 amino acids. DNA of the CDR3: TGTGCCAGCAGTTCCCCCGACAGGGTCTATGGCTACACCTTC. As protein: CASSSPDRVYGYTF.